Presented here are 26 T cell receptor beta chains from one specimen sequenced in a study of shared clonotypes between healthy human individuals. TCRdb keeps only in-frame clones here, not all; method: immunoSEQ multiplex PCR. Among a few million clones listed, over 85% were seen once. Source material: naive CD4+ T cells sorted from blood. Subset reported: CD45RA+ positively selected. The source is a man younger than 30 in good health.

This chain uses TRBV7-8 with TRBJ2-1; D not certain. Germline CDR1 is SGHVS and CDR2 is FQNEAQ. The CDR3 sequence is 15 residues long. Deletions cut 4 bases from V and 0 bases from J, with 10 bases between. The CDR3 nucleotides are TGTGCCAGCAGCTCTGACGGAAGCTCCTACAATGAGCAGTTCTTC. This sequence encodes CASSSDGSSYNEQFF.

This rearrangement joins TRBV5-1 to TRBJ1-1; tentatively, D is TRBD1 (5 bases). The CDR3 totals 15 residues. Germline assignment: CDR1 SGHRS and CDR2 YFSETQ. V gave up 4 bases and J gave up 0 bases, with 13 bases separating them. The CDR3 loop reads CASSPAWTMNTEAFF. DNA of the CDR3: TGCGCCAGCAGCCCGGCTTGGACAATGAACACTGAAGCTTTCTTT.

The chain couples TRBV30 to TRBJ2-5, with D perhaps assigned TRBD1 or TRBD2 (6 bases each). The J call may be incorrect, as the DNA end agrees better with TRBJ2-7. In germline, CDR1 is GTSNPN, CDR2 SVGIG (reference sequence). The CDR3 has 14 residues. The CDR3 sequence is CAWRQGGRNNEQYF. The CDR3 DNA follows: TGTGCCTGGAGGCAAGGGGGGCGGAACAACGAGCAGTACTTC.

This clone was found once. The same CDR3 also results from other DNA sequences found in this sample. V and J are TRBV5-1 and TRBJ2-1; 8 nucleotides agree with TRBD2. Germline CDR1 is SGHRS and CDR2 is YFSETQ. V trimming: 0 bases; J trimming: 4 bases; junction bases outside the gene matches: 3. This CDR3 has 15 amino acids. CDR3 in DNA: TGCGCCAGCAGCTTGGCCGGGGGGGCTTACAATGAGCAGTTCTTC. Translated: CASSLAGGAYNEQFF.

The chain is built from TRBV7-8 and TRBJ2-5; D uncertain. This CDR3 region has 13 residues. Trimming shortened V by 6 bases and J by 2 bases, and 10 bases separated the two germline ends. Germline loops: CDR1 SGHVS, CDR2 FQNEAQ. CDR3 sequence (DNA): TGTGCCAGCAGGCTCCAAAGTCAAGAGACCCAGTACTTC. Encoded protein: CASRLQSQETQYF.

About this clone itself: Distinct nucleotide sequences in the sample also encode this CDR3. This chain joins TRBV5-1 and TRBJ1-4; a possible D gene is TRBD1 (5 bases). Between the trimmed V and J ends, which lost 0 bases and 5 bases, there was a span of 8 bases. This CDR3 region has 14 residues. Germline assignment: CDR1 SGHRS and CDR2 YFSETQ. Here the CDR3 DNA reads TGCGCCAGCAGCTTGGGACAGCAGAATGAAAAACTGTTTTTT. It is translated as CASSLGQQNEKLFF.

This chain joins TRBV6-1 and TRBJ1-2; no definite D call. Germline V lookup: CDR1 MNHNS, CDR2 SASEGT. V lost 6 bases to trimming and J lost 2 bases, with 10 bases between them. The CDR3 is made up of 13 amino acids. CDR3 coding DNA: TGTGCCAGCAGGGAGGATTTCAACTATGGCTACACCTTC. It is translated as CASREDFNYGYTF.

This chain links TRBV18 with TRBJ2-5; D possibly uses TRBD1 or TRBD2 (5 bases each). The CDR3 has 13 amino acids. V lost 3 bases to trimming and J lost 10 bases, with 15 bases between them. Germline CDR1 reads KGHSH; CDR2 reads LQKENI. In nucleotides, the CDR3 is TGTGCCAGCTCACCCTCTTCCGGGGCTGTCCAGTACTTC. Protein: CASSPSSGAVQYF.

The chain carries TRBV30 and TRBJ2-7, with D tentatively TRBD1 (6 bases). V lost 4 bases, J lost 2 bases, and 15 bases lay in between. Germline V gene sequence: CDR1 GTSNPN, CDR2 SVGIG (reference sequence). The CDR3 loop spans 14 amino acids. This CDR3 is CAWNFAGATYEQYF. In DNA, the CDR3 is TGTGCCTGGAATTTTGCAGGGGCCACCTACGAGCAGTACTTC.

The chain uses TRBV2 and TRBJ2-5; D perhaps matches TRBD1 (6 bases). The DNA end is more similar to TRBJ2-7, so the J call may be wrong. There are 14 residues in the CDR3. Germline V CDR1 and CDR2: SNHLY, FYNNEI. This CDR3 is CASSLRAGAYEQYF. The CDR3 coding sequence is TGTGCCAGCAGCTTACGGGCAGGGGCCTACGAGCAGTACTTC.

The gene calls are TRBV7-8 and TRBJ2-7; TRBD2 matches 9 bases. The CDR3 loop spans 15 amino acids. V shed 6 bases, J shed 2 bases, and the junction held 8 bases outside the gene matches. Germline V gene data show CDR1 as SGHVS and CDR2 as FQNEAQ. The CDR3 DNA is TGTGCCAGCAGAACGGAAGCGGGAGGTCCCTACGAGCAGTACTTC. It encodes CASRTEAGGPYEQYF.

The chain is built from TRBV19 and TRBJ2-2, with D unclear. The CDR3 runs to 16 residues. Germline lookup yields CDR1 LNHDA and CDR2 SQIVND (reference sequence). V shed 7 bases and J shed 7 bases, with 22 bases lying between them. The CDR3 protein is CASTSPAGSWSGELFF. CDR3 nucleotide sequence: TGTGCCAGTACCTCCCCGGCCGGATCTTGGAGCGGGGAGCTGTTTTTT.

The V gene is TRBV5-1, the J gene TRBJ1-4, with TRBD1 identical over 7 bases. Germline V gene sequence: CDR1 SGHRS, CDR2 YFSETQ. The trim removed 0 bases at V and 9 bases at J, leaving 2 bases unmatched. The CDR3 loop spans 13 amino acids. In DNA form, the CDR3 reads TGCGCCAGCAGCTTGGGGGGACAGCAAAAACTGTTTTTT. Translation: CASSLGGQQKLFF.

The chain is built from TRBV4-2 and TRBJ2-7; possibly TRBD1 for D (6 bases). This CDR3 is built from 15 residues. The V gene lost 4 bases and the J gene lost 3 bases, with 16 bases spanning the gap. Germline CDR1 reads LGHNA; CDR2 reads YNFKEQ. The CDR3 is CASSPDLDSSYEQYF. The CDR3 coding sequence is TGTGCCAGCAGCCCAGACCTGGACAGTAGCTACGAGCAGTACTTC.

Concerning this clone: Distinct nucleotide sequences in the sample also encode this CDR3. This rearrangement joins TRBV5-1 to TRBJ2-7; 7 bases map to TRBD1. The junction had 2 bases not matched to a gene; V was cut back by 1 base and J by 1 base. The CDR3 contains 14 residues. CDR1 and CDR2 from the germline V gene are SGHRS and YFSETQ. CDR3 amino acids: CASSLSGGSYEQYF. The CDR3 DNA sequence: TGCGCCAGCAGCTTGTCAGGGGGTTCCTACGAGCAGTACTTC.

The chain links TRBV4-3 to TRBJ1-2, with 12 bases fitting TRBD1. V gave up 4 bases and J gave up 3 bases; unmatched junction bases: 9. The CDR3 spans 17 residues. Germline V gives CDR1 LGHNA, CDR2 YSLEER. This CDR3 is CASSPDRDRGPDYGYTF. The DNA of the CDR3 is TGCGCCAGCAGCCCAGACCGGGACAGGGGGCCGGACTATGGCTACACCTTC.

Turning to this clone: The same CDR3 is also encoded by other DNA sequences in this sample. The chain carries TRBV29-1 and TRBJ1-2; 7 bases align to TRBD1. CDR3 length: 12 residues. Looked up from germline, CDR1 is SQVTM and CDR2 is ANQGSEA. J lost 4 bases, V lost 4 bases, and 3 bases had no gene match. CDR3 sequence reads: CSVGQGGYGYTF. The CDR3 nucleotides are TGCAGCGTTGGACAGGGAGGCTATGGCTACACCTTC.

This clone showed up just once. This chain uses TRBV7-2 with TRBJ2-5; 8 bases match TRBD1. With V trimmed by 1 base and J by 6 bases, 4 bases remained unmatched. The CDR3 extends over 14 amino acids. Germline CDR1 SGHTA, CDR2 FQGNSA. The CDR3 DNA sequence: TGTGCCAGCAGCTTAGGGACAGGGCCTAAGACCCAGTACTTC. Protein product: CASSLGTGPKTQYF.

The gene calls are TRBV27 and TRBJ2-2; no clear D gene. CDR1 and CDR2 from the germline V gene are MNHEY and SMNVEV (reference sequence). V was shortened by 2 bases and J by 6 bases, with 4 bases between the two germline ends. This CDR3 contains 12 residues. The CDR3 DNA follows: TGTGCCAGCAGTTTACCGGCCGGGGAGCTGTTTTTT. Residues: CASSLPAGELFF.

About this clone: Other DNA variants within this sample encode the same CDR3. The chain uses TRBV2 and TRBJ2-3, with no clear D. Trimming took 3 bases from V and 3 from J, leaving 4 bases between them. Germline CDR1 and CDR2: SNHLY and FYNNEI. The CDR3 runs to 12 residues. The CDR3 region is CASSEGTDTQYF. The CDR3 DNA follows: TGTGCCAGCAGTGAGGGGACAGATACGCAGTATTTT.

The V gene is TRBV4-2, the J gene TRBJ2-7; D perhaps matches TRBD2 (7 bases). The ends were cut back, 4 bases at V and 3 bases at J, with 16 bases in the middle. The germline V gene has CDR1 LGHNA and CDR2 YNFKEQ. The CDR3 runs to 15 residues. Here the CDR3 DNA reads TGTGCCAGCAGCCGCGGAGGGGGGGAGGGCTACGAGCAGTACTTC. This codes for CASSRGGGEGYEQYF.

The chain carries TRBV5-1 and TRBJ2-6; 7 positions match TRBD1. With 4 bases clipped from V and 0 bases from J, the junction kept 10 bases outside the gene matches. The CDR3 extends over 18 amino acids. The germline CDR1 and CDR2 sequences are SGHRS and YFSETQ. CDR3 residues: CASSPTGAKLSGANVLTF. CDR3 bases: TGCGCCAGCAGCCCAACAGGGGCCAAACTCTCTGGGGCCAACGTCCTGACTTTC.

This sequence joins TRBV2 and TRBJ2-3; D not resolved. V was cut by 6 bases and J by 0 bases, with 13 bases left in between. The CDR3 totals 15 residues. Germline CDR1 is SNHLY and CDR2 is FYNNEI. CDR3 loop: CASSPAAHSTDTQYF. The CDR3 region has the DNA TGTGCCAGCAGCCCAGCTGCCCATAGCACAGATACGCAGTATTTT.

The chain uses TRBV5-4 and TRBJ1-3; no firm D call. V lost 1 base and J lost 0, with 14 bases in between. In germline, CDR1 is SGHNT, CDR2 YYREEE (reference sequence). The CDR3 is 17 amino acids. This CDR3 reads CASSLSPGLSSGNTIYF. The CDR3 DNA reads TGTGCCAGCAGCTTGAGTCCGGGTCTGAGCTCTGGAAACACCATATATTTT.

On this clone: Other DNA sequences within the sample encode an identical CDR3. Here the CDR3 DNA reads TGTGCCAGTAGTATTGCGGGTTCTGGGGCCAACGTCCTGACTTTC. Translating it yields CASSIAGSGANVLTF. J is TRBJ2-6 and V is TRBV19; D possibly corresponds to TRBD2 (5 bases). In germline, CDR1 is LNHDA, CDR2 SQIVND (reference sequence). Trimming stripped 3 bases from V and 1 base from J, with 7 bases between. This CDR3 region has 15 residues.

V gene TRBV18 combines with J gene TRBJ1-1; a possible D gene is TRBD1 (5 bases). V lost 5 bases to trimming and J lost 4 bases, with 11 bases between them. CDR3 length equals 13 residues. Per the germline V gene, CDR1 is KGHSH and CDR2 is LQKENI. CDR3 amino acids: CASSTGVGTEAFF. For the CDR3, the DNA is TGTGCCAGCTCAACAGGAGTAGGCACTGAAGCTTTCTTT.